This is a list of T cell receptor beta chains from one sample in a study of blood T cells in healthy people across ages. MiXCR, run by TCRdb on the 5' RACE reads, gives a single entry per CDR3 protein. In the table there are 550,000 to 700,000 distinct CDR3 sequences, 25% to 30% of which are singletons. Material for sequencing was blood. Every receptor here comes from a woman aged 70-85 years in good health. Both conserved end residues are trimmed from each CDR3. The D gene is left open where the match is weak.

>TRBJ2-2|.|TRBV7-9
ASSLNIFTGELF
>TRBJ2-2|TRBD2|TRBV11-2
ASSLRTSGINTGELF
>TRBJ2-5|TRBD2|TRBV5-1
ASRDLAGFQETQY
>TRBJ1-1|.|TRBV3-1
ASSRRGLNTEAF
>TRBJ1-4|TRBD1|TRBV3-1
ASSQGYRGSEKLF
>TRBJ2-2|.|TRBV6-2/TRBV6-3
ASRRGGGANRELF
>TRBJ2-1|TRBD1|TRBV5-1
ASGKTGLYNEQF
>TRBJ1-6|.|TRBV5-1
ASSPDSPSSALH
>TRBJ2-1|.|TRBV19
ASSMAGSSYNEQF
>TRBJ2-5|.|TRBV4-3
ASSQDRRLAGQETQY
>TRBJ2-7|.|TRBV20-1
SARGMAGSYEQY
>TRBJ2-5|TRBD2|TRBV29-1
SVEPTASGETQY
>TRBJ2-5|.|TRBV3-1
VSSGLAVKGAQY
>TRBJ2-7|.|TRBV3-1
ASSQGPYEQY
>TRBJ1-3|TRBD1|TRBV14
ASSRGTDGNTIY
>TRBJ2-2|.|TRBV4-1
ASSQEGGAITGELF
>TRBJ2-4|.|TRBV7-2
ASSLARIRGNIQY
>TRBJ2-6|.|TRBV7-2
ASLRDTSSGANVLT
>TRBJ2-2|.|TRBV20-1
SARIFDRSNTGELF
>TRBJ1-1|.|TRBV3-1
ASSQGEGSREAF
>TRBJ2-7|TRBD1|TRBV14
ASSQGPGGWYEQY
>TRBJ1-5|TRBD1|TRBV4-1
ASSQSGQGNQPQH
>TRBJ2-2|TRBD1|TRBV24-1
AAQTGYTGELF
>TRBJ1-1|TRBD1|TRBV7-8
ASSYARDRAEAF
>TRBJ2-5|.|TRBV9
ASSSGQRTQETQY
>TRBJ2-7|TRBD2|TRBV7-8
ASSPRGRTSGYEQY
>TRBJ1-4|.|TRBV6-2/TRBV6-3
ASSSRLREKLF
>TRBJ1-6|.|TRBV6-6
ASIPDPATGRSPLH
>TRBJ2-5|.|TRBV7-2
ASSLQAETQETQY
>TRBJ1-2|TRBD1|TRBV6-2/TRBV6-3
ASRPRDSNYGYT
>TRBJ2-5|TRBD2|TRBV29-1
SVQDGGETQY
>TRBJ2-5|.|TRBV5-1
ASSTADSGQETQY
>TRBJ1-2|TRBD1|TRBV20-1
SARDRQGYGYT
>TRBJ2-5|TRBD2|TRBV20-1
SAQLAGGQETQY
>TRBJ2-7|.|TRBV7-9
ASSTTPYEQY
>.|TRBD1|TRBV12-5
ASGSGQAVEIEQY
>TRBJ2-1|.|TRBV29-1
SVGSRGDEQF
>TRBJ1-3|TRBD1|TRBV9
ASSPQPQTGGGNTIY
>TRBJ1-1|.|TRBV18
ASSPLQGREAF
>TRBJ1-2|TRBD1|TRBV29-1
SVAEGAPSGYT
>TRBJ2-4|TRBD2|TRBV29-1
SAARTSGGAEDVKNIQY
>TRBJ1-2|.|TRBV4-3
ASSQERGANYGYT
>TRBJ2-3|TRBD2|TRBV12-3/TRBV12-4
ASSQGLAGLPTDTQY
>TRBJ1-4|.|TRBV19
ASTDKRSNEKLF
>TRBJ2-7|.|TRBV5-1
ADFTGATYEQY
>TRBJ2-6|.|TRBV7-2
ASSLAGARSGANVLT
>TRBJ2-5|TRBD2|TRBV7-2
ASSPIGLAGEETQY
>TRBJ2-7|.|TRBV4-3
ASSHFPGTSVDEQY
>.|TRBD2|TRBV7-3
ASSLTASGAPYNEQF
>TRBJ1-5|TRBD1|TRBV6-1
ASSPPRGREDQPQH
>TRBJ2-5|.|TRBV19
ASSIRDRRGETQY
>TRBJ1-4|.|TRBV27
ASSSHPGLGKEKLF
>TRBJ2-3|TRBD2|TRBV7-2
ASSLDGTSGHHTQY
>TRBJ2-3|.|TRBV28
ASSSFIDTQY
>TRBJ1-1|TRBD1|TRBV18
ASSRGDREMNTEAF